The next 4 T cell receptor beta chains were all read from a single sample in a study of control samples from healthy donors and cancer patients (dated by TCRdb to 2020 to 2021). The library was generated by the immunoSEQ multiplex PCR assay. The table was pulled from immuneACCESS by TCRdb, which kept in-frame rearrangements only. Such tables lose some clones; where checked, under half of the loss comes from unresolved V genes, and the rest has no known cause. The sample includes approximately 20,000 clones, with 70% to 90% observed a single time. More than 9% of the sample goes to the ten largest clones. The source material was PBMCs. All receptors derive from a woman in her seventies with colorectal cancer.

This clone showed up just a few times. This rearrangement joins TRBV18 to TRBJ2-7; 13 bases line up with TRBD2. Trimming cost V 3 bases and J 3 bases; bases outside gene matches: 5. This CDR3 region has 16 residues. Germline assignment: CDR1 KGHSH and CDR2 LQKENI. The CDR3 DNA reads TGTGCCAGCTCACCCGGGACTAGCGGGGCCCTCTACGAGCAGTACTTC. Encoded protein: CASSPGTSGALYEQYF.

The V and J genes are TRBV30 and TRBJ1-1, with D perhaps TRBD1 (5 bases). V shed 4 bases and J shed 5 bases, with 11 bases lying between them. The germline V gene encodes CDR1 GTSNPN and CDR2 SVGIG (reference sequence). This CDR3 is 12 amino acids long. CDR3 sequence: CAWNRRGTEAFF. The CDR3 DNA sequence: TGTGCCTGGAACCGACGGGGGACTGAAGCTTTCTTT.

The chain links TRBV9 to TRBJ2-2, with 8 bases lining up with TRBD1. The V gene end was trimmed by 5 bases and the J gene end by 5 bases; junction bases not matched to a gene: 8. The CDR3 extends over 15 amino acids. Germline CDR1 reads SGDLS; CDR2 reads YYNGEE. CDR3 sequence: CASSSGGAWTGELFF. CDR3 in DNA: TGTGCCAGCAGTTCAGGGGGCGCGTGGACCGGGGAGCTGTTTTTT.

The sample holds one count of this clone. The chain joins TRBV4-1 to TRBJ2-1; 10 nucleotides match TRBD2. The V gene end was trimmed by 1 base and the J gene end by 6 bases; junction bases not matched to a gene: 9. CDR3 length: 17 amino acids. Germline V CDR1 and CDR2: MGHRA, YSYEKL. CDR3 residues: CASSQVGKERGGNEQFF. The CDR3 region has the DNA TGCGCCAGCAGCCAAGTGGGGAAGGAGCGGGGGGGCAATGAGCAGTTCTTC.